This TCR beta chain stems from a study of molecular identifiers for immune sequencing clone quantification. General study results and limits: Over 99% of effector molecules, but under 1% in naive cells, were held by clones with more than 20 RNA copies. Sizes of highly expanded clones could be underestimated through identical TCRs sharing a barcode.

CDR1 MNHNY and CDR2 SVGAGI come from the germline V gene (reference sequence). V gave up 2 bases and J gave up 2 bases; unmatched junction bases: 6. The CDR3 consists of 16 residues. This clonotype was observed many times. The antigen remains undetermined. Sorting defined naive CD8 T cells as CD8+CD4-CCR7+CD45RA+. TCRdb analysed the PCR reads with MiXCR anew, one entry per CDR3 protein. The data contain over 600,000 distinct CDR3 sequences, around 20% of them singletons. The chain has TRBV6-6 and TRBJ2-3; TRBD2 matches 8 bases. Sequenced material: naive CD8+ T cells from blood, with Jurkat cell RNA spiked in. Described subset: FACS-sorted CD8+CD4-CCR7+CD45RA+ naive T cells. The receptor was derived from a human donor in good health. Some libraries in this study had Jurkat cell RNA spiked in. CDR3 DNA sequence: TGTGCCAGCAGTTACGCCGCGGGAGGATCCACAGATACGCAGTATTTT. It encodes CASSYAAGGSTDTQYF.